This T cell receptor (beta chain) came from a study of cytomegalovirus exposure and HLA in healthy donors. PCR was performed using 60 Vbeta and 13 Jbeta primers. The repertoire was sequenced with immunoSEQ multiplex PCR; TCRdb's copy has only in-frame clones and lacks some. The table records about 190,000 clones, around 75% of them present only once. Germline V CDR1 and CDR2: MNHEY, SVGAGI. The CDR3 spans 14 residues. The V end was cut by 6 bases, the J end by 6 bases, with 15 bases between. With regard to this clone: The antigen remains unidentified.

Study-wide findings and caveats: Later analysis identified a missense DCLRE1C variant that was linked to TCR beta V- and J-gene trimming. Earlier analysis yielded a pattern in which most TCR beta V segments were productive about 90% or about 30% of the time. The listing of roughly 160 TCR beta chains classed them as cytomegalovirus-associated.

The TCR comes from a woman between 45 and 65 years old in good health and CMV-seronegative. The sequenced sample consisted of PBMCs. This chain links TRBV6-5 with TRBJ2-1; D is undetermined. The CDR3 region is CASRLQNPANEQFF. DNA of the CDR3: TGTGCCAGCAGACTACAAAATCCAGCCAATGAGCAGTTCTTC.